This T cell receptor beta chain emerged from a study of neurological immune-mediated disorders. Study observations and caveats: It was the repertoires of 18 of 34 multiple sclerosis patients that phylogenetic grouping placed in one related-CDR3 cluster, which is a possible signature. Clinical features showed no association with the multiple sclerosis repertoire cluster, and MRI features showed none either.

This clonotype was seen repeatedly, ten times or more. What it binds is unknown. V dropped 4 bases and J dropped 5 bases, with 11 bases sitting between them. In germline, CDR1 is KGHDR, CDR2 SFDVKD. The CDR3 has 14 residues. 5'RACE generated cDNA with 10-nucleotide random UMIs. TCRdb analysed the 5' RACE reads with MiXCR anew, one entry per CDR3 protein. The sample has about 70,000 distinct CDR3 sequences, 4.5% to 5.5% seen once. The sample consisted of PBMCs. The clonotype originates from a woman aged 70-85 years with multiple sclerosis. The chain joins TRBV24-1 to TRBJ2-1; no definite D call. The CDR3 region has the DNA TGTGCCACCAGTGACTCTGGCCGGAACAATGAGCAGTTCTTC. It yields the protein CATSDSGRNNEQFF.